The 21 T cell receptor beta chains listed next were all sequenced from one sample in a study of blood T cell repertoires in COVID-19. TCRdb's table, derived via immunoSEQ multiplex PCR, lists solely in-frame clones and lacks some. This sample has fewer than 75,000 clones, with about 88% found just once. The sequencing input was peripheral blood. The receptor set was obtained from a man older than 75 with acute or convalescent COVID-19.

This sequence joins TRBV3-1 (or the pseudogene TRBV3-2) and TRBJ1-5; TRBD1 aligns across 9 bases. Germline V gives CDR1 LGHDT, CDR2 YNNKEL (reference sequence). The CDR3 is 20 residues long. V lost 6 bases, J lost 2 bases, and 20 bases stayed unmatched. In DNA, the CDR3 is TGTGCCAGCAGTAGGGGGGATGTAGGACAGGGGAAGAGAGGCAATCAGCCCCAGCATTTT. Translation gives CASSRGDVGQGKRGNQPQHF.

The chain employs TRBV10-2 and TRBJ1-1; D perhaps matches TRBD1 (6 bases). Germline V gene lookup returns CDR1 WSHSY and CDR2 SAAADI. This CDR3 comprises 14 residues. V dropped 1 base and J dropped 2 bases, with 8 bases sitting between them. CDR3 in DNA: TGCGCCAGCAGTGAGTTAGGGGGTAACACTGAAGCTTTCTTT. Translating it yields CASSELGGNTEAFF.

The DNA for the CDR3 is TGTGCCAGCAGTTTAAAAAGGGGTACGCAGTATTTT. It translates to CASSLKRGTQYF. The rearrangement links TRBV12-3 or TRBV12-4 to TRBJ2-3, with a tentative D call TRBD1 (5 bases). The CDR3 runs 12 residues. V was clipped by 2 bases and J by 8 bases, with 8 bases between them.

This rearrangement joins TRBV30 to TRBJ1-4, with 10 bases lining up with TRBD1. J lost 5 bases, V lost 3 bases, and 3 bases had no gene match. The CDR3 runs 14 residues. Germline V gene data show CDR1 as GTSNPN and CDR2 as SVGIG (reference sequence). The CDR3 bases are TGTGCCTGGAGAAGGGGACAGGGGAATGAAAAACTGTTTTTT. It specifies CAWRRGQGNEKLFF.

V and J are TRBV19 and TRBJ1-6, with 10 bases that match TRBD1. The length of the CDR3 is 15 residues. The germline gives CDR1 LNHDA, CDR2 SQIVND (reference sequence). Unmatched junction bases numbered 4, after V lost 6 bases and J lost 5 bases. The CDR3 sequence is CASSTGTGDNSPLHF. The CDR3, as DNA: TGTGCCAGTAGCACCGGGACAGGGGATAATTCACCCCTCCACTTT.

DNA of the CDR3: TGTGCCAGCAGTGAACGGGAGGTTGTCAAAAACATTCAGTACTTC. Protein: CASSEREVVKNIQYF. The chain recombines TRBV2 with TRBJ2-4; 7 nucleotides line up with TRBD2. Germline lookup yields CDR1 SNHLY and CDR2 FYNNEI. This CDR3 has 15 residues. J gave up 3 bases and V 2 bases, and 4 bases lay outside the gene matches.

The CDR3 here is CASSMGGAKNIQYF. The CDR3 nucleotides read TGTGCCAGCTCCATGGGGGGGGCCAAAAACATTCAGTACTTC. The chain uses TRBV13 and TRBJ2-4, with 7 bases lining up with TRBD2. This CDR3 is built from 14 residues. CDR1 and CDR2 (germline): PRHDT, FYEKMQ (reference sequence). The V and J ends lost 8 bases and 1 base, in that order; junction bases with no gene match: 5.

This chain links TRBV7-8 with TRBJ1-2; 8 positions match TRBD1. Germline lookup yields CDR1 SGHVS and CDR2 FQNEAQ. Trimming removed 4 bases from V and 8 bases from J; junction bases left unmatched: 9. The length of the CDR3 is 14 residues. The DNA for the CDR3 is TGTGCCAGCAGCTCCACTATTCAGGGGGCGGGCTACACCTTC. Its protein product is CASSSTIQGAGYTF.

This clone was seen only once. CDR3 loop: CAWSSGEGGPQHF. CDR3 coding DNA: TGTGCCTGGAGTTCAGGGGAGGGGGGTCCCCAGCATTTT. The chain links TRBV30 to TRBJ1-5; perhaps TRBD1 as D (6 bases). This CDR3 is built from 13 residues. The germline CDR1 and CDR2 sequences are GTSNPN and SVGIG (reference sequence). Trimming took off 2 bases at V and 10 bases at J, with 15 bases between the two ends.

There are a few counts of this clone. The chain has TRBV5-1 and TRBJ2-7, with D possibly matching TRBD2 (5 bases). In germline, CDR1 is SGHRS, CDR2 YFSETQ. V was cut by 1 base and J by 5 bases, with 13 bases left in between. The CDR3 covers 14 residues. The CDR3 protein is CASSLQSGSHEQYF. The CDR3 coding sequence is TGCGCCAGCAGCTTGCAGAGCGGAAGTCACGAGCAGTACTTC.

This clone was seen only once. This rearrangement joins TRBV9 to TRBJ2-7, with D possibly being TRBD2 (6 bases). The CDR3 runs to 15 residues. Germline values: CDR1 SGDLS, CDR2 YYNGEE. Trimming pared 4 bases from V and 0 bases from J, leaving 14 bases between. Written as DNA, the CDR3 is TGTGCCAGCAGCCCGGGACTCCCCGTCTCCTACGAGCAGTACTTC. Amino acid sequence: CASSPGLPVSYEQYF.

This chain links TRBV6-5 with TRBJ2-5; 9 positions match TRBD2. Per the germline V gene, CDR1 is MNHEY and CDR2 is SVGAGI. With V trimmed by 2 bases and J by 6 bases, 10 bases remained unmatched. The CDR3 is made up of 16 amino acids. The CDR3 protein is CASSYEAGGEGKTQYF. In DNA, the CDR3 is TGTGCCAGCAGTTACGAGGCGGGGGGGGAGGGTAAGACCCAGTACTTC.

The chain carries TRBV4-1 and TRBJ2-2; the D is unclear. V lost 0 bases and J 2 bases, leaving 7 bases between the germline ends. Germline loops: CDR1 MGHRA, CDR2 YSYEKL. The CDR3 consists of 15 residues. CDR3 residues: CASSQDRSNTGELFF. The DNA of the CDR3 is TGCGCCAGCAGCCAAGATAGGAGTAACACCGGGGAGCTGTTTTTT.

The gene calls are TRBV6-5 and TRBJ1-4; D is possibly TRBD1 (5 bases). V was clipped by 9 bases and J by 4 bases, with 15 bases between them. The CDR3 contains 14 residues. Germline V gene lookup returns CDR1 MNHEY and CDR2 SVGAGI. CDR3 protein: CARTRGMGNEKLFF. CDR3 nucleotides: TGTGCCAGGACGCGGGGCATGGGTAATGAAAAACTGTTTTTT.

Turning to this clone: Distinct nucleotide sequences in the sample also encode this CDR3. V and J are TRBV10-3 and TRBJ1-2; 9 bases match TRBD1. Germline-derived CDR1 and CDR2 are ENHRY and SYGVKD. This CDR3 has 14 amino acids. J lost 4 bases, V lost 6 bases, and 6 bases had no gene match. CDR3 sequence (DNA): TGTGCCATCAGCCTGGGACAGGGAAGCTATGGCTACACCTTC. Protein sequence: CAISLGQGSYGYTF.

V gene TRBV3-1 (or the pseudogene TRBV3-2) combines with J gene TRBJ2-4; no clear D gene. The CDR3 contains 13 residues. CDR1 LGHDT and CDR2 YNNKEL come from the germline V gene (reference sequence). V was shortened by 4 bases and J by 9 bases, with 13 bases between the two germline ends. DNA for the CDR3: TGTGCCAGCAGCCCCACCACAGAAACCATTCAGTACTTC. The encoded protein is CASSPTTETIQYF.

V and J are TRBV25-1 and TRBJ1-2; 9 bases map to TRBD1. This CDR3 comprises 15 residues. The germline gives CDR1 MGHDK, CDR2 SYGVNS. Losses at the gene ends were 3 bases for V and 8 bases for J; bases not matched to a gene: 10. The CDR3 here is CASSELTGTGIGYTF. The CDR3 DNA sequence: TGTGCCAGCAGTGAGTTGACAGGGACAGGGATCGGCTACACCTTC.

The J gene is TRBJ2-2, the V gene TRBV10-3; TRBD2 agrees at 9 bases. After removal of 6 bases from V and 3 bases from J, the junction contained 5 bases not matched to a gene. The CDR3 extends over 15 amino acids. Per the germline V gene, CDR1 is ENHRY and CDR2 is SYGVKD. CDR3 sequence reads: CAISRGRADTGELFF. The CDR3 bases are TGTGCCATCAGCCGCGGGAGGGCAGACACCGGGGAGCTGTTTTTT.

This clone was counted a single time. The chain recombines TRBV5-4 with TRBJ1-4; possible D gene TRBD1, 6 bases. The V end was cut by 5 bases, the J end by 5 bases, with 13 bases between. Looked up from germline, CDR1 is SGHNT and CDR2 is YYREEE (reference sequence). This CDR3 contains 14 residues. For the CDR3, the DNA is TGTGCCAGCAGTTCGGACAGATGGAATGAAAAACTGTTTTTT. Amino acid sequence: CASSSDRWNEKLFF.

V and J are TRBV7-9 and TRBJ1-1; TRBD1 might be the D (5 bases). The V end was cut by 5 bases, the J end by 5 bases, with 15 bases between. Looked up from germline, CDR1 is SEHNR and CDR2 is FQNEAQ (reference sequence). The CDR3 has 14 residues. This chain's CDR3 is CASSPDSVRTEAFF. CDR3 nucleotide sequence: TGTGCCAGCAGCCCCGACAGTGTGAGAACTGAAGCTTTCTTT.

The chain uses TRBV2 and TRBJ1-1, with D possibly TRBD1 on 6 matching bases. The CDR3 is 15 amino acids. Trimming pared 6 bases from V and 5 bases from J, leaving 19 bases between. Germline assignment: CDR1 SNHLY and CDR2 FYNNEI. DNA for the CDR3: TGTGCCAGCAGGACGGACAGCATGGCAAAAACTGAAGCTTTCTTT. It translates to CASRTDSMAKTEAFF. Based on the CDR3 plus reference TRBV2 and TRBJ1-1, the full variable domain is EPEVTQTPSHQVTQMGQEVILRCVPISNHLYFYWYRQILGQKVEFLVSFYNNEISEKSEIFDDQFSVERPDGSNFTLKIRSTKLEDSAMYFCASRTDSMAKTEAFFGQGTRLTVV.